This TCR beta chain was obtained from a study of beta chain features in type 1 diabetes. Findings and caveats of the study: Within the patient group, naive, central memory and Treg TCRB repertoires appeared more similar to each other than within healthy donors. TCRB rearrangement may or may not be influenced by HLA type; here this remained unresolved. VDJ junctions sequenced from type 1 diabetes patients showed fewer insertions and more deletions.

The CDR3 contains 15 residues. CDR1 SGDLS and CDR2 YYNGEE come from the germline V gene. Trimming took off 4 bases at V and 4 bases at J, with 14 bases between the two ends. The entirety of the isolated RNA underwent reverse transcription, so expressed TCRB transcripts were sequenced. Sequencing used immunoSEQ multiplex PCR; TCRdb keeps in-frame clones, though not all of them. The data show approximately 23,000 clones, roughly 69% seen once. In the case of this clone: Its antigen remains unknown.

Via the markers CD45RO/CCR7/CD25/CD127/CD95/CD27, stem cell-like memory, regulatory, central memory and naive CD4+ cells were sorted. The sequenced material came from Tregs from blood. The receptor was derived from a woman aged 40 to 50 in good health. The chain couples TRBV9 to TRBJ2-2, with D possibly matching TRBD2 (6 bases). CDR3 in amino acids: CASSPGTSGTGELFF. The CDR3 DNA reads as TGTGCCAGCAGCCCCGGGACTTCGGGCACCGGGGAGCTGTTTTTT. The full variable domain, completed using reference TRBV9 and TRBJ2-2, is DSGVTQTPKHLITATGQRVTLRCSPRSGDLSVYWYQQSLDQGLQFLIQYYNGEERAKGNILERFSAQQFPDLHSELNLSSLELGDSALYFCASSPGTSGTGELFFGEGSRLTVL.